This TCR beta chain was identified during a study of blood T cell repertoires in COVID-19. Study-wide context: Samples came from the United States, Italy and Spain, spanning acute and convalescent COVID-19.

The CDR3 has 15 amino acids. Trimming removed 5 bases at V and 7 bases at J, with 20 bases between. Germline V gene lookup returns CDR1 MNHEY and CDR2 SMNVEV (reference sequence). Source study methods: Estimated nucleated cell counts came from reference gene primer amplification. Clones were read by immunoSEQ multiplex PCR, and TCRdb kept only the in-frame ones, dropping some. V, J and clone size were drawn from that table, and D and trimming were deduced from the DNA. The table shows some 45,000 clones, with 60% to 80% occurring only once. The clonotype was recovered from a man in his sixties or seventies with acute or convalescent COVID-19. The J gene is TRBJ1-1, the V gene TRBV27; no reliable D call. Sequencing was done on a sample of peripheral blood. The CDR3 DNA sequence: TGTGCCAGCAGTCCCCTCAACCTTGGCAGATATGAAGCTTTCTTT. This gives the protein CASSPLNLGRYEAFF.